The clone carrying this T cell receptor (beta chain) was observed a single time. Here immunoSEQ multiplex PCR was the method, and the copy in TCRdb shows in-frame clones only, minus some. The data hold about 150,000 clones, with 75% to 90% observed a single time. V was clipped by 6 bases and J by 7 bases, with 15 bases between them. This CDR3 has 13 residues. CDR1 and CDR2 (germline): SEHNR, FQNEAQ (reference sequence). This sample is drawn from a study of blood T cell repertoires in COVID-19. Across the whole study: PBMCs, B-cell-depleted T cells, or T cells provided the cDNA or gDNA that made up the material.

Participant ages covered roughly 18 to 89 years across about two dozen US areas. Sequencing input: PBMCs or T cells enriched from blood (not recorded which). The sequence was collected from a woman between 40 and 50 years old who had been exposed to COVID-19. This chain connects TRBV7-9 to TRBJ1-2, with a weak D call TRBD1 (6 bases). CDR3: CASSPQGFGGYTF. CDR3 coding DNA: TGTGCCAGCAGTCCTCAGGGGTTCGGTGGCTACACCTTC.